This T cell receptor (beta chain) derives from a study of blood T cells in healthy people across ages. For the second PCR, which ran for about 6 to 11 cycles, a sample-barcoded 5' primer and a J-beta primer mix were used. TCRdb processed the 5' RACE reads anew with MiXCR; each CDR3 protein has one entry. The sample holds 550,000 to 750,000 distinct CDR3 sequences, roughly 20% seen once. Trimming removed 4 bases from V and 3 bases from J; junction bases left unmatched: 17. CDR1 and CDR2 from the germline V gene are MNHEY and SVGEGT. The length of the CDR3 is 20 residues. This clonotype turned up a few times.

The receptor was derived from a man in his sixties or seventies in good health. This chain uses TRBV6-2 or TRBV6-3 with TRBJ2-4; TRBD2 matches at 11 bases. Input material: blood. CDR3 sequence (DNA): TGTGCCAGCAGTTTTCCCGAGGGTAGCGGGAGGGCAGCGGACAAAAACATTCAGTACTTC. As protein: CASSFPEGSGRAADKNIQYF.